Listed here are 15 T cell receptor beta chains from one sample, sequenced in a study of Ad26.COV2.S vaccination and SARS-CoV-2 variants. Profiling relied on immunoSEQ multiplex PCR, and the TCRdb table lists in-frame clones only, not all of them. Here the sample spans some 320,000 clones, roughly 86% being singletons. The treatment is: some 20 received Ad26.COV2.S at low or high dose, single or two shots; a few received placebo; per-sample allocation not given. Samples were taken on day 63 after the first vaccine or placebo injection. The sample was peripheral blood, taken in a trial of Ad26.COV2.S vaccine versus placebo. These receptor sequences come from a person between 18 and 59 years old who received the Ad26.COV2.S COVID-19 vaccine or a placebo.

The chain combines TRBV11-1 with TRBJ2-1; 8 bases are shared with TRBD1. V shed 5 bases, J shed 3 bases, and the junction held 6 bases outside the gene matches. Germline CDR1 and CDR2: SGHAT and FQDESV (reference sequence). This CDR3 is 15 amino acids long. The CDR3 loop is CASSKTGTGYNEQFF. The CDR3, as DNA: TGTGCCAGCAGCAAGACCGGGACAGGCTACAATGAGCAGTTCTTC. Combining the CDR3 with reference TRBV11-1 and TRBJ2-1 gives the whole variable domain EAEVAQSPRYKITEKSQAVAFWCDPISGHATLYWYRQILGQGPELLVQFQDESVVDDSQLPKDRFSAERLKGVDSTLKIQPAELGDSAMYLCASSKTGTGYNEQFFGPGTRLTVL.

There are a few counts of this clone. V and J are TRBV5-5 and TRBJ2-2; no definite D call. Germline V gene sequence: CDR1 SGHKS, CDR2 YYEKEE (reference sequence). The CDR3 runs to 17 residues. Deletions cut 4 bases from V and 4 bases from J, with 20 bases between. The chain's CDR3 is CASSPPRGSIGTGELFF. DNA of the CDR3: TGTGCCAGCAGCCCACCCCGAGGATCCATCGGCACCGGGGAGCTGTTTTTT.

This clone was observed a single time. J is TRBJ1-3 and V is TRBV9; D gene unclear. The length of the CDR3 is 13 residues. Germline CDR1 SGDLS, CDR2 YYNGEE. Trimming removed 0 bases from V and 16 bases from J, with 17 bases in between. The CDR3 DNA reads TGTGCCAGCAGCGTAGAACCGGGTTGGTATAGGTATTTT. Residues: CASSVEPGWYRYF.

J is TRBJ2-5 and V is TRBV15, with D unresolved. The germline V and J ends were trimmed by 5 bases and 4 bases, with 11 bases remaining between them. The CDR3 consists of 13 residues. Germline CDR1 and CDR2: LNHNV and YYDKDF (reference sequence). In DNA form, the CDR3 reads TGTGCCACCAGCCCCGGGTCATTAGAGACCCAGTACTTC. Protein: CATSPGSLETQYF. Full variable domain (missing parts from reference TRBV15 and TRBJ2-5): DAMVIQNPRYQVTQFGKPVTLSCSQTLNHNVMYWYQQKSSQAPKLLFHYYDKDFNNEADTPDNFQSRRPNTSFCFLDIRSPGLGDTAMYLCATSPGSLETQYFGPGTRLLVL.

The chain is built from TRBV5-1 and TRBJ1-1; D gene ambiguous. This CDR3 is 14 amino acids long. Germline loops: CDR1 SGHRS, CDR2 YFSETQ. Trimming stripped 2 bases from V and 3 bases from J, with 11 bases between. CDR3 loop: CASSLGYIDTEAFF. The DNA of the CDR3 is TGCGCCAGCAGCTTAGGGTACATAGACACTGAAGCTTTCTTT.

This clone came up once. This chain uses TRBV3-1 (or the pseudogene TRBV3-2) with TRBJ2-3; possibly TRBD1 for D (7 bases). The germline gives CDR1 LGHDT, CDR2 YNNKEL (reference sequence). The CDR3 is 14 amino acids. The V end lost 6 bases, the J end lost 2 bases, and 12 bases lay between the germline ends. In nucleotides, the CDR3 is TGTGCCAGCAGGCAGGGGGGCGCCACAGATACGCAGTATTTT. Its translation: CASRQGGATDTQYF.

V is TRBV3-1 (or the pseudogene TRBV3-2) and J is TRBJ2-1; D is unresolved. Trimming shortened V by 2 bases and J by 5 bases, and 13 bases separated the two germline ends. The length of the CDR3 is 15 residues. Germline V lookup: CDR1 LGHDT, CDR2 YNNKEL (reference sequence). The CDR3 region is CASSQPGGGDNEQFF. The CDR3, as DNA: TGTGCCAGCAGCCAACCCGGCGGCGGAGACAATGAGCAGTTCTTC.

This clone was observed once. The CDR3 nucleotides are TGTGCCAGCAGCTTACGATCGACAGAGAACTATGGCTACACCTTC. The encoded protein is CASSLRSTENYGYTF. This chain connects TRBV7-2 to TRBJ1-2, with D perhaps TRBD1 (5 bases). The CDR3 has 15 amino acids. V was trimmed by 2 bases and J by 2 bases, leaving 12 bases between them. Germline CDR1 and CDR2: SGHTA and FQGNSA.

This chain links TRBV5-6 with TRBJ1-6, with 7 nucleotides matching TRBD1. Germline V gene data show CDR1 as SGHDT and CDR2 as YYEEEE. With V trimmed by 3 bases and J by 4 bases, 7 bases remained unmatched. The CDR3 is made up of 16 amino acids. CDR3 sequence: CASSSRGTAYNSPLHF. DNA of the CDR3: TGTGCCAGCAGCTCGAGGGGGACAGCTTATAATTCACCCCTCCACTTT.

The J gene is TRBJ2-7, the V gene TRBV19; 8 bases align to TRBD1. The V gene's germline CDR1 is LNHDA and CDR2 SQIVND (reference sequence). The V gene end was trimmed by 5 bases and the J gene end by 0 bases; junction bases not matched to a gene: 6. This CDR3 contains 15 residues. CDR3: CASSSPGQASYEQYF. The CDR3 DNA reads TGTGCCAGTAGTTCACCGGGACAGGCCTCCTACGAGCAGTACTTC.

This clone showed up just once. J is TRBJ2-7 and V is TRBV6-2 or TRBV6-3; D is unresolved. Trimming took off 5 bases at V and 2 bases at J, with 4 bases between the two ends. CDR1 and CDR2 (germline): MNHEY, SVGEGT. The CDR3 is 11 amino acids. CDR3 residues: CASSNAYEQYF. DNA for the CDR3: TGTGCCAGCAGTAATGCCTACGAGCAGTACTTC.

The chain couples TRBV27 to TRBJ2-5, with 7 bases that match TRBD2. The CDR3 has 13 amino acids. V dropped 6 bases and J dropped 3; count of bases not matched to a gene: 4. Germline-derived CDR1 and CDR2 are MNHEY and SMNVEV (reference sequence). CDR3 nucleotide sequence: TGTGCCAGCAGAGCGCTAGCGGAAGAGACCCAGTACTTC. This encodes CASRALAEETQYF.

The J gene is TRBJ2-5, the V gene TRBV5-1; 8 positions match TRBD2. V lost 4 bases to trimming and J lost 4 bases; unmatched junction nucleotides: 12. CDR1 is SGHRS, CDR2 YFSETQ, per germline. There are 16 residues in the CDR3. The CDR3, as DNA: TGCGCCAGCAGCAGAGGGATCGGGGGGGCGAGAGAGACCCAGTACTTC. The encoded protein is CASSRGIGGARETQYF.

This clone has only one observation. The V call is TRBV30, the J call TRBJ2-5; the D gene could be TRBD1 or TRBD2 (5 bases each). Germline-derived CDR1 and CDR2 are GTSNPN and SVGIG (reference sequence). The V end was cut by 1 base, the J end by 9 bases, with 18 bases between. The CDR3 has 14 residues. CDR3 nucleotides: TGTGCCTGGAGTGGGGGGAGCGGTCCTTTGTCCCAGTACTTC. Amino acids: CAWSGGSGPLSQYF.

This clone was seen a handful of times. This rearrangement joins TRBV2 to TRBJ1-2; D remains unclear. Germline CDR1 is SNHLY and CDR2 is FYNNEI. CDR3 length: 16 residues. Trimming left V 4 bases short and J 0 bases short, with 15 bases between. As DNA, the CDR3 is TGTGCCAGCAGTGTAATACTTTCCCCTACTAACTATGGCTACACCTTC. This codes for CASSVILSPTNYGYTF.